This T cell receptor (beta chain) emerged from a study of beta chain features in type 1 diabetes. Study-level results: Whether TCRB rearrangement is influenced by HLA type was left unresolved in this analysis. More deletions and fewer insertions at VDJ junctions were found in patients with type 1 diabetes.

Turning to this clone: Its antigen is still unknown.

Germline V CDR1 and CDR2: MNHEY, SMNVEV (reference sequence). The V end was cut by 6 bases, the J end by 1 base, with 18 bases between. The CDR3 has 16 amino acids. Expressed TCRB transcripts were sequenced because the entire RNA isolate underwent reverse transcription. The table came from immunoSEQ multiplex PCR; TCRdb's copy has only in-frame clones and leaves some out. The sample lists 300,000 to 450,000 clones, approximately 12% occurring once. The clonotype was recovered from a man aged 18 to 29 in good health. V usage is TRBV27 and J usage is TRBJ2-5; D gene uncertain. Sequences were obtained from naive CD4+ T cells from blood. The CDR3: CASSVFVIGGQETQYF. The CDR3 DNA is TGTGCCAGCAGCGTATTTGTTATCGGCGGCCAAGAGACCCAGTACTTC.